These 10 T cell receptor beta chains originate from one sample sequenced in a study of cytomegalovirus exposure and HLA in healthy donors. PCR involved 60 Vbeta and 13 Jbeta primers. Assay: immunoSEQ multiplex PCR; the TCRdb copy retains only in-frame clones and omits some. The sample totals 200,000 or so clones. The sample consisted of PBMCs. The receptors were sampled from a girl aged 2-10 years in good health and CMV-seropositive.

This chain joins TRBV28 and TRBJ2-7, with 8 bases aligning to TRBD2. V dropped 5 bases and J dropped 2; count of bases not matched to a gene: 8. This CDR3 is built from 15 residues. CDR1 is MDHEN, CDR2 SYDVKM, per germline. CDR3 loop: CASSLVSGNPYEQYF. As DNA, the CDR3 is TGTGCCAGCAGTCTAGTTAGCGGGAACCCCTACGAGCAGTACTTC.

The chain employs TRBV28 and TRBJ2-7; TRBD1 is a possible D gene (8 bases). The V end was cut by 5 bases, the J end by 1 base, with 18 bases between. This CDR3 region has 16 residues. Germline V gene sequence: CDR1 MDHEN, CDR2 SYDVKM. CDR3 bases: TGTGCCAGCAGTATTAACAGGGGGAGGGGATCCTACGAGCAGTACTTC. It encodes CASSINRGRGSYEQYF. Together with reference TRBV28 and TRBJ2-7, the CDR3 gives the full variable domain: DVKVTQSSRYLVKRTGEKVFLECVQDMDHENMFWYRQDPGLGLRLIYFSYDVKMKEKGDIPEGYSVSREKKERFSLILESASTNQTSMYLCASSINRGRGSYEQYFGPGTRLTVT.

The chain carries TRBV28 and TRBJ1-1, with a possible D match to TRBD1 (5 bases). Trimming took 8 bases from V and 1 from J, leaving 17 bases between them. The CDR3 loop spans 15 amino acids. Germline assignment: CDR1 MDHEN and CDR2 SYDVKM. The CDR3 spells CASQPRADPNTEAFF. CDR3 DNA sequence: TGTGCCAGCCAACCCAGGGCGGACCCGAACACTGAAGCTTTCTTT.

The chain couples TRBV2 to TRBJ2-7; TRBD2 aligns across 8 bases. Germline CDR1 is SNHLY and CDR2 is FYNNEI. This CDR3 spans 15 amino acids. Unmatched junction bases numbered 8, after V lost 6 bases and J lost 1 base. In DNA form, the CDR3 reads TGTGCCAGCAGGATGACTAGCGATCCGTCCTACGAGCAGTACTTC. This gives the protein CASRMTSDPSYEQYF.

J is TRBJ2-7 and V is TRBV19; 7 positions match TRBD1. With 4 bases clipped from V and 0 bases from J, the junction kept 3 bases outside the gene matches. Germline V gene lookup returns CDR1 LNHDA and CDR2 SQIVND (reference sequence). The CDR3 has 14 residues. The CDR3 DNA follows: TGTGCCAGTAGTAAGTGGGACAGCTCCTACGAGCAGTACTTC. It is translated as CASSKWDSSYEQYF. The full variable domain, its missing parts supplied by reference TRBV19 and TRBJ2-7, is DGGITQSPKYLFRKEGQNVTLSCEQNLNHDAMYWYRQDPGQGLRLIYYSQIVNDFQKGDIAEGYSVSREKKESFPLTVTSAQKNPTAFYLCASSKWDSSYEQYFGPGTRLTVT.

The rearrangement uses TRBV5-1 and TRBJ1-1; 7 bases align to TRBD1. Per the germline V gene, CDR1 is SGHRS and CDR2 is YFSETQ. V was clipped by 0 bases and J by 6 bases; unmatched bases: 8. CDR3 length: 15 amino acids. The CDR3: CASSLERRGIAEAFF. The CDR3 DNA reads as TGCGCCAGCAGCTTGGAGCGCAGGGGGATCGCTGAAGCTTTCTTT.

The chain links TRBV5-6 to TRBJ1-3; D may be TRBD1 (6 bases). CDR1 is SGHDT, CDR2 YYEEEE, per germline. Trimming pared 4 bases from V and 0 bases from J, leaving 20 bases between. This CDR3 is 18 amino acids long. The DNA of the CDR3 is TGTGCCAGCAGCATCCGGGACACCTCCCTCTTCTCTGGAAACACCATATATTTT. Amino acids: CASSIRDTSLFSGNTIYF.

This rearrangement joins TRBV7-9 to TRBJ2-5; the D gene is possibly TRBD1 (5 bases). The end of the DNA is better explained by TRBJ2-7, so the J call may be wrong. Germline CDR1 SEHNR, CDR2 FQNEAQ (reference sequence). This CDR3 spans 14 amino acids. CDR3 amino acids: CASSLAGPKYEQYF. The CDR3 nucleotides are TGTGCCAGCAGCTTGGCAGGGCCTAAGTACGAGCAGTACTTC.

The chain is built from TRBV27 and TRBJ2-7; TRBD1 matches 7 bases. The trim removed 5 bases at V and 3 bases at J, leaving 13 bases unmatched. The length of the CDR3 is 16 residues. Germline V gene data show CDR1 as MNHEY and CDR2 as SMNVEV (reference sequence). CDR3 in DNA: TGTGCCAGCAGTCCCCCTCCCGGGACAGCTATCTACGAGCAGTACTTC. Translating gives CASSPPPGTAIYEQYF.

This chain connects TRBV7-9 to TRBJ2-7; 14 bases agree with TRBD2. The CDR3 has 18 residues. CDR1 and CDR2 from the germline V gene are SEHNR and FQNEAQ (reference sequence). The trim removed 5 bases at V and 1 base at J, leaving 10 bases unmatched. The CDR3 coding sequence is TGTGCCAGCAGCCAAGGGACTAGCGGGAGCGGCCCATCCTACGAGCAGTACTTC. Protein: CASSQGTSGSGPSYEQYF.